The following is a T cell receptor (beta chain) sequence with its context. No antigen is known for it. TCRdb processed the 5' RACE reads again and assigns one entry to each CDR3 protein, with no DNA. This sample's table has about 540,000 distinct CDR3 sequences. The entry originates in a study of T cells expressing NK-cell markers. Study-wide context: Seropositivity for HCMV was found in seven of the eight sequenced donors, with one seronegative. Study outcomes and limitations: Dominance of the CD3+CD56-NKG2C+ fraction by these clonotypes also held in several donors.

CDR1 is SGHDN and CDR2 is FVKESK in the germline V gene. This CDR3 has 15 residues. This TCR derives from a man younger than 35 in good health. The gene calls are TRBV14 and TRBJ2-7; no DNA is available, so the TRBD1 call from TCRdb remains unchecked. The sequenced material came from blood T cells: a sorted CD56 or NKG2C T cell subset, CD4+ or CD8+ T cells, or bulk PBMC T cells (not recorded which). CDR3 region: CASSPDSTSSYEQYF.